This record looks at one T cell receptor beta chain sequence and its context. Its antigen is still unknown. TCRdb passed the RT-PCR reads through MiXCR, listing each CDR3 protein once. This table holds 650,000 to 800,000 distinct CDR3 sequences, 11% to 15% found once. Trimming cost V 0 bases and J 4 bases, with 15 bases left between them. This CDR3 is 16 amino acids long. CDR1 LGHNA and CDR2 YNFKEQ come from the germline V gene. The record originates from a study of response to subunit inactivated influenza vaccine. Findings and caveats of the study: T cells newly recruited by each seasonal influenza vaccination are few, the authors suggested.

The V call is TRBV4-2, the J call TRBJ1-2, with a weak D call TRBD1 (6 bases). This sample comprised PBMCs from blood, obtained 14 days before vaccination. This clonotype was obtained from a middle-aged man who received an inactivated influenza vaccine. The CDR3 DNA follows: TGTGCCAGCAGCCAAGATCGGGTTGGGACAATCTATGGCTACACCTTC. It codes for CASSQDRVGTIYGYTF.